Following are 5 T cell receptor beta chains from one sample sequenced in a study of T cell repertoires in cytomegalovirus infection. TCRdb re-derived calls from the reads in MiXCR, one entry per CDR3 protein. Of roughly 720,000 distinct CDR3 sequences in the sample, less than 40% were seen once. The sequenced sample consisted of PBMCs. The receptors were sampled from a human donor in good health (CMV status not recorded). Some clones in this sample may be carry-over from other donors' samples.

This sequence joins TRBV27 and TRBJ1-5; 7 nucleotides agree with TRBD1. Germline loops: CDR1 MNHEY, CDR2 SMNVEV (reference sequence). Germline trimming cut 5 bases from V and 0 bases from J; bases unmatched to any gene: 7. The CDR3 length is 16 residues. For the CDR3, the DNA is TGTGCCAGCAGTCTTGGACAGGCCCATAGCAATCAGCCCCAGCATTTT. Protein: CASSLGQAHSNQPQHF.

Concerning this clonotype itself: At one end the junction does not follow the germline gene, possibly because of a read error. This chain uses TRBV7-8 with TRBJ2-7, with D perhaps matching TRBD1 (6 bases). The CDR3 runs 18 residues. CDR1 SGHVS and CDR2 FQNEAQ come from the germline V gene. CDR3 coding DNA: TGTGCCAGCAGATTAGCTGAGCGGACAGCTTCTTTTACTTACGAGCAGTACTTC. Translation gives CASRLAERTASFTYEQYF.

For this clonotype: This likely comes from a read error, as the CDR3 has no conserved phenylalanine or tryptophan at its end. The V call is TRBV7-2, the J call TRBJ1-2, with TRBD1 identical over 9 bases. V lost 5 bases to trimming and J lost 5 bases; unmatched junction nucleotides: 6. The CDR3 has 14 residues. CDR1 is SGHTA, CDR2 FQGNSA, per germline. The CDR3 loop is CASSQTGGGYGYTL. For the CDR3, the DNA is TGTGCCAGCAGCCAGACAGGGGGGGGGTATGGCTACACCTTA.

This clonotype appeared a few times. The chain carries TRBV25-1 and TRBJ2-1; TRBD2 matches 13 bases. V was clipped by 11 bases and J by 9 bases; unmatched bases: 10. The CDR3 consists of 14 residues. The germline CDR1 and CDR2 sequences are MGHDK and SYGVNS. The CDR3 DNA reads TGTGCCTCGCGGACTAGCGGGAGCAGGAGTGAGCAGTTCTTC. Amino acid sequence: CASRTSGSRSEQFF.

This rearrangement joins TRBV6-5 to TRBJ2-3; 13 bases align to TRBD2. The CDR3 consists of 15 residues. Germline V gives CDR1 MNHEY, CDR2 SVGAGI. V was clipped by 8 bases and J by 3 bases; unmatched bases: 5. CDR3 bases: TGTGCCAGCCGTAAGGGACTAGCGGGGACAGATACGCAGTATTTT. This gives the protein CASRKGLAGTDTQYF.